The rows below give T cell receptor beta chains drawn from one sample of a study of T cell changes during pregnancy in multiple sclerosis. Sequencing used immunoSEQ multiplex PCR; TCRdb keeps in-frame clones, though not all of them. Among tens of thousands of clones listed, approximately 90% were seen once. Specimen: CD4+ T cells from peripheral blood mononuclear cells, collected in the second trimester of pregnancy. These receptors all stem from a female donor with multiple sclerosis, enrolled in a pregnancy study. The CDR3 runs from the conserved cysteine through the conserved F or W. The D gene is left open where the match is weak.

j_gene | d_gene | v_gene | CDR3aa
TRBJ1-1 | . | TRBV28 | CASRALNTEAFF
TRBJ2-1 | . | TRBV30 | CAWSWQNEQFF
TRBJ2-3 | . | TRBV9 | CASSVQGLTSTDTQYF
TRBJ2-3 | TRBD2 | TRBV6-6 | CASRSGLATTDTQYF
TRBJ2-1 | . | TRBV7-9 | CASSSGGFHNEQFF
TRBJ2-5 | . | TRBV29-1 | CSVGGETQYF
TRBJ2-7 | TRBD2 | TRBV7-2 | CASRTSATYEQYF
TRBJ1-1 | . | TRBV6-6 | CASSSPDRGNTEAFF
TRBJ2-1 | TRBD1 | TRBV10-3 | CAIKTTGGAVNEQFF
TRBJ2-7 | . | TRBV28 | CASSLSGRVYEQYF
TRBJ2-5 | TRBD2 | TRBV30 | CAWGAGLGEETQYF
TRBJ2-5 | . | TRBV28 | CASSSRLEETQYF
TRBJ2-5 | . | TRBV15 | CATSRGVEETQYF
TRBJ1-4 | . | TRBV11-3 | CASSFLRYKKRAEKLFF
TRBJ2-6 | . | TRBV5-1 | CASSPTGAGANVLTF
TRBJ2-3 | . | TRBV11-2 | CASRESRLADTQYF
TRBJ1-5 | TRBD1 | TRBV15 | CATSGTGSRQPQHF
TRBJ2-1 | TRBD1 | TRBV10-3 | CAIKTGVSYNEQFF
TRBJ2-2 | TRBD2 | TRBV5-1 | CASSRVLAGRGGDTGELFF
TRBJ1-1 | . | TRBV13 | CASSPRPGWNTEAFF
TRBJ1-2 | . | TRBV5-1 | CASSLGAENYGYTF
TRBJ2-2 | . | TRBV7-2 | CASSRGLTGELFF